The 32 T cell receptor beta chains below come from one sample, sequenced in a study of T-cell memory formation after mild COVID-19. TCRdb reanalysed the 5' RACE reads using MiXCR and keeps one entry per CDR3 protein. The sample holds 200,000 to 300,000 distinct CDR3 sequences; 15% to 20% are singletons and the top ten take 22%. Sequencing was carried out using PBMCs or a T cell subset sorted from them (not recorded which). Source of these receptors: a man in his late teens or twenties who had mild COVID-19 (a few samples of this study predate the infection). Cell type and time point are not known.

In DNA, the CDR3 is TGTGCCAGCAGCCAAGGGATGGGGACTAACTATGGCTACACCTTC. Translation: CASSQGMGTNYGYTF. The chain combines TRBV3-1 with TRBJ1-2, with D unresolved. With 1 base removed from V and 0 bases from J, the gap between germline ends came to 9 bases. This CDR3 contains 15 residues. The germline gives CDR1 LGHDT, CDR2 YNNKEL (reference sequence).

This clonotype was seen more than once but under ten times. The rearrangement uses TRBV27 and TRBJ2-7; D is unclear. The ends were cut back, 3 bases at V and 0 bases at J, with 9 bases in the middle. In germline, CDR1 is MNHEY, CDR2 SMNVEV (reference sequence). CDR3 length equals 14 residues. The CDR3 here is CASSFGRNSYEQYF. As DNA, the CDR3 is TGTGCCAGCAGTTTCGGGCGGAACTCCTACGAGCAGTACTTC.

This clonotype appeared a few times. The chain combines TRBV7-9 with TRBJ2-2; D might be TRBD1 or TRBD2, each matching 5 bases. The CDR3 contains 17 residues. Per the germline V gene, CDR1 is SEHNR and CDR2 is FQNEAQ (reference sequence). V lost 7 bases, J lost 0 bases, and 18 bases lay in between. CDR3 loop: CASTLGWDHANTGELFF. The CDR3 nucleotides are TGTGCCAGCACCCTAGGGTGGGACCACGCGAACACCGGGGAGCTGTTTTTT.

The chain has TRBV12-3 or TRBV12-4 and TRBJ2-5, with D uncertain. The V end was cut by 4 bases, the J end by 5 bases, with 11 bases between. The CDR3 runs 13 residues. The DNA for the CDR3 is TGTGCCAGCAGTTCCCGGTGGATCGAGACCCAGTACTTC. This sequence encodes CASSSRWIETQYF.

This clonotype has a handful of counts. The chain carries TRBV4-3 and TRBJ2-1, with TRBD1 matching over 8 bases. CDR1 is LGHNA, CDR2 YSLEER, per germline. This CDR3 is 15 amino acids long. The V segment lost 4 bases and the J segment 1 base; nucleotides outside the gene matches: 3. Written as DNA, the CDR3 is TGCGCCAGCAGCCCCCGACAGGGGTCCTACAATGAGCAGTTCTTC. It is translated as CASSPRQGSYNEQFF.

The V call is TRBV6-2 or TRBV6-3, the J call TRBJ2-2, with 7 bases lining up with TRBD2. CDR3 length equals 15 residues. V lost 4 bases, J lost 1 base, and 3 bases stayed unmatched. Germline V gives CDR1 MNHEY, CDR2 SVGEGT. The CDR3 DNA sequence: TGTGCCAGCAGTTTGCTAGCGGAGAACACCGGGGAGCTGTTTTTT. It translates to CASSLLAENTGELFF.

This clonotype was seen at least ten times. This chain's CDR3 is CASSRGALENEQFF. CDR3 nucleotide sequence: TGCGCCAGCAGTCGGGGGGCGTTAGAAAATGAGCAGTTCTTC. V and J are TRBV5-1 and TRBJ2-1; weak D call: TRBD2 (7 bases). CDR1 and CDR2 from the germline V gene are SGHRS and YFSETQ. The CDR3 has 14 residues. The V and J ends lost 5 bases and 7 bases respectively, with 16 bases between them. The full variable domain, with the rest looked up from reference TRBV5-1 and TRBJ2-1, is KAGVTQTPRYLIKTRGQQVTLSCSPISGHRSVSWYQQTPGQGLQFLFEYFSETQRNKGNFPGRFSGRQFSNSRSEMNVSTLELGDSALYLCASSRGALENEQFFGPGTRLTVL.

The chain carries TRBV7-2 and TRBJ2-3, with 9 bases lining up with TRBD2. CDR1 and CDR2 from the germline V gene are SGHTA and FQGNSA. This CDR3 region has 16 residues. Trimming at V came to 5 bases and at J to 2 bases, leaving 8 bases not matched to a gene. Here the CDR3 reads CASSRTSEANTDTQYF. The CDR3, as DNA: TGTGCCAGCAGCCGGACTAGCGAAGCGAACACAGATACGCAGTATTTT. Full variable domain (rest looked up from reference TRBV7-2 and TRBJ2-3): GAGVSQSPSNKVTEKGKDVELRCDPISGHTALYWYRQSLGQGLEFLIYFQGNSAPDKSGLPSDRFSAERTGGSVSTLTIQRTQQEDSAVYLCASSRTSEANTDTQYFGPGTRLTVL.

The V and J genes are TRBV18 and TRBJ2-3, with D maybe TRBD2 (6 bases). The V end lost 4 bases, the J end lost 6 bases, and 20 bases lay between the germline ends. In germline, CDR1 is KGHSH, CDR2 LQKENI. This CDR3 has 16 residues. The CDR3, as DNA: TGTGCCAGCTCACGGGAGGTCCTAGCGAGTGGTGATACGCAGTATTTT. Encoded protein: CASSREVLASGDTQYF. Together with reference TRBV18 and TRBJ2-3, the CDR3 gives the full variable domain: NAGVMQNPRHLVRRRGQEARLRCSPMKGHSHVYWYRQLPEEGLKFMVYLQKENIIDESGMPKERFSAEFPKEGPSILRIQQVVRGDSAAYFCASSREVLASGDTQYFGPGTRLTVL.

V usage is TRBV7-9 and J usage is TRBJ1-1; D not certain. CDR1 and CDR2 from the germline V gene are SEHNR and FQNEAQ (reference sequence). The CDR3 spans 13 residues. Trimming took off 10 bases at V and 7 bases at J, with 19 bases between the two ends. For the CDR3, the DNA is TGTGCCACTCCAGGTGTCGGGGAGGTTGAAGCTTTCTTT. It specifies CATPGVGEVEAFF.

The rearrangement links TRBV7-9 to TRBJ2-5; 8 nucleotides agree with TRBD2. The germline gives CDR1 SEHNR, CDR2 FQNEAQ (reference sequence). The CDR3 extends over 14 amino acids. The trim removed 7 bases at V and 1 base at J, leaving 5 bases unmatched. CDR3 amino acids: CASTVAGSQETQYF. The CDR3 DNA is TGTGCCAGCACCGTAGCGGGGAGCCAAGAGACCCAGTACTTC.

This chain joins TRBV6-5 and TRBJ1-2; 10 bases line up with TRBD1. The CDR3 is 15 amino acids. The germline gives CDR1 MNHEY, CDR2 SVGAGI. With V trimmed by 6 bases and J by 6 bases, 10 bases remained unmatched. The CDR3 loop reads CASRRGRTGGNGYTF. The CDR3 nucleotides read TGTGCCAGCAGAAGGGGGAGGACAGGGGGGAATGGCTACACCTTC.

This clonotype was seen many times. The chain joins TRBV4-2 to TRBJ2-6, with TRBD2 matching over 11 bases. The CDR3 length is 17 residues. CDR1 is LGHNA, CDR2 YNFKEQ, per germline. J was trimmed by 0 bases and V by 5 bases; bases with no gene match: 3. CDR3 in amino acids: CASSSSGGASGANVLTF. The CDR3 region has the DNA TGTGCCAGCAGCAGTAGCGGGGGGGCCTCTGGGGCCAACGTCCTGACTTTC.

This CDR3 is CSARARRREQFF. CDR3 bases: TGCAGTGCTAGAGCACGAAGGAGGGAGCAGTTCTTC. This chain links TRBV20-1 with TRBJ2-1; D possibly corresponds to TRBD2 (5 bases). This CDR3 is 12 amino acids long. Trimming left V 1 base short and J 10 bases short, with 11 bases between. Germline CDR1 reads DFQATT; CDR2 reads SNEGSKA (reference sequence).

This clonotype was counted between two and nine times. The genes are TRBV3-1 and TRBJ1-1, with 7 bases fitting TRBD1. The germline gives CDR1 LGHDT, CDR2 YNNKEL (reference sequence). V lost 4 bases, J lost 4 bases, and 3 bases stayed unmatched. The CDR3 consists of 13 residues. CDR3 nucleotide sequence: TGTGCCAGCAGCCGTTACAGGGGCACTGAAGCTTTCTTT. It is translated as CASSRYRGTEAFF.

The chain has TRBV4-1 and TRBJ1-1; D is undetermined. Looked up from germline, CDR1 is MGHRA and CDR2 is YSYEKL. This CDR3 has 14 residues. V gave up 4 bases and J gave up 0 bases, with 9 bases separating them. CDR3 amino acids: CASSPYLMNTEAFF. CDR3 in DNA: TGCGCCAGCAGCCCCTATTTAATGAACACTGAAGCTTTCTTT.

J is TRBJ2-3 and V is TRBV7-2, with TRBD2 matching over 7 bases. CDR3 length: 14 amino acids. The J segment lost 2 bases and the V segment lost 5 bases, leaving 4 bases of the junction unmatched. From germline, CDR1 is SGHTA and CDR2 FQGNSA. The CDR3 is CASSVSGDTDTQYF. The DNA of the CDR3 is TGTGCCAGCAGCGTGAGCGGGGACACAGATACGCAGTATTTT.

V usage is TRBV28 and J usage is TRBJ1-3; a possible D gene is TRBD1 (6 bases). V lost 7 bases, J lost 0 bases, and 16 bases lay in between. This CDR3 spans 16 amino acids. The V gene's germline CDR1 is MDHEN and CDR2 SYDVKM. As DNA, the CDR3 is TGTGCCAGCACCAGGGGACCGATCATCTCTGGAAACACCATATATTTT. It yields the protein CASTRGPIISGNTIYF.

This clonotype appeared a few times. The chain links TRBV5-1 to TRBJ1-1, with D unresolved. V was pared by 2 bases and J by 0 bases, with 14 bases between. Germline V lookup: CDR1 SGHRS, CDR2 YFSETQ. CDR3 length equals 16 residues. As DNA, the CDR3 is TGCGCCAGCAGCTTAGGCTCAACGTCACTGAACACTGAAGCTTTCTTT. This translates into CASSLGSTSLNTEAFF.

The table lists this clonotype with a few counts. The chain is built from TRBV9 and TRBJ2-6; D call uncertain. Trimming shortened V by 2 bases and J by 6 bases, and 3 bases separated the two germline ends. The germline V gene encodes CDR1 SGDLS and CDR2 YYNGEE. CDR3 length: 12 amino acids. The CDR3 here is CASSVEANVLTF. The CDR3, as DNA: TGTGCCAGCAGCGTCGAGGCCAACGTCCTGACTTTC. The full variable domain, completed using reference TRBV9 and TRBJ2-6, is DSGVTQTPKHLITATGQRVTLRCSPRSGDLSVYWYQQSLDQGLQFLIQYYNGEERAKGNILERFSAQQFPDLHSELNLSSLELGDSALYFCASSVEANVLTFGAGSRLTVL.

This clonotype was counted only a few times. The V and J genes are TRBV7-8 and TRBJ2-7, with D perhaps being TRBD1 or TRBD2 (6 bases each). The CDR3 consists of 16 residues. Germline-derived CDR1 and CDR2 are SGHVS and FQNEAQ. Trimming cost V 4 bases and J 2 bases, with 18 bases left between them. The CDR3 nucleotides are TGTGCCAGCAGCTCTACCTACGGGGGCGTCGCCTACGAGCAGTACTTC. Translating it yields CASSSTYGGVAYEQYF.

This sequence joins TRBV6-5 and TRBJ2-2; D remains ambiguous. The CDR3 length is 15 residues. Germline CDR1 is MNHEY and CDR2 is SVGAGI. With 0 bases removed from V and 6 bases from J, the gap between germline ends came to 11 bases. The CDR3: CASSYSKKRSGELFF. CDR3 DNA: TGTGCCAGCAGTTACTCGAAAAAAAGGTCCGGGGAGCTGTTTTTT.

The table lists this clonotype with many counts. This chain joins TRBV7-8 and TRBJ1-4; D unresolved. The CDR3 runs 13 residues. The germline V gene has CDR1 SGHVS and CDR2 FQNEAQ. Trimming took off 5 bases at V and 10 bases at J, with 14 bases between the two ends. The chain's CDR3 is CASSPRRDGKLFF. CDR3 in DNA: TGTGCCAGCAGCCCCAGGCGAGACGGAAAACTGTTTTTT. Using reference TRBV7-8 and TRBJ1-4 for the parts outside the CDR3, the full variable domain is GAGVSQSPRYKVAKRGQDVALRCDPISGHVSLFWYQQALGQGPEFLTYFQNEAQLDKSGLPSDRFFAERPEGSVSTLKIQRTQQEDSAVYLCASSPRRDGKLFFGSGTQLSVL.

CDR3 DNA: TGTGCCAGCAGTCCTCCTTTCCTGATACCGAGCCTATCCACGGCAAGCACAGATACGCAGTATTTT. Its translation is CASSPPFLIPSLSTASTDTQYF. J is TRBJ2-3 and V is TRBV7-9; D is undetermined. V lost 6 bases and J lost 0, with 34 bases in between. The CDR3 length is 22 residues. The germline V gene encodes CDR1 SEHNR and CDR2 FQNEAQ (reference sequence). The whole variable domain, filled in from reference TRBV7-9 and TRBJ2-3, reads DTGVSQNPRHKITKRGQNVTFRCDPISEHNRLYWYRQTLGQGPEFLTYFQNEAQLEKSRLLSDRFSAERPKGSFSTLEIQRTEQGDSAMYLCASSPPFLIPSLSTASTDTQYFGPGTRLTVL.

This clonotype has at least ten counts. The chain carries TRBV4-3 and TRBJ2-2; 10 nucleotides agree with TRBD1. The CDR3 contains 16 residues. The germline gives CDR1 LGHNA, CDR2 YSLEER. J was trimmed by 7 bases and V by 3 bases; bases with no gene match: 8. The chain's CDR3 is CASSHPPGQGSGELFF. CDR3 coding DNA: TGCGCCAGCAGCCATCCCCCGGGACAGGGGAGCGGGGAGCTGTTTTTT.

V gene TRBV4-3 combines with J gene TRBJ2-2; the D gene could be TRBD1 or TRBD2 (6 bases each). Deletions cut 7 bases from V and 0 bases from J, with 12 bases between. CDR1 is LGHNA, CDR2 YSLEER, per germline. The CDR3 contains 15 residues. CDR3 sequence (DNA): TGCGCCAGCAATAGGGGGAGGTCGAACACCGGGGAGCTGTTTTTT. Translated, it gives CASNRGRSNTGELFF.

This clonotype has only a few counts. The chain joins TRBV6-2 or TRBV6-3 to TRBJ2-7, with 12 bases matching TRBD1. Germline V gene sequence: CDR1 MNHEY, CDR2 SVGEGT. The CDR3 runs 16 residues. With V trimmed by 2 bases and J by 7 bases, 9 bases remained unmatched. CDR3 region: CASSYAPGQGAREQYF. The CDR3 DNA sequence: TGTGCCAGCAGTTACGCCCCGGGACAGGGGGCAAGAGAGCAGTACTTC.

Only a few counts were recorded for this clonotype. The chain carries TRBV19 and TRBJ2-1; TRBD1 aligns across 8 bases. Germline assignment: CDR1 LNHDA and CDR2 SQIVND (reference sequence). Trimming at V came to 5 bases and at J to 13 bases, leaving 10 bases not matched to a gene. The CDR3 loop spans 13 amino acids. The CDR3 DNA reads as TGTGCCAGTAGTGATTCCACCGGGACAGGTCAGTTCTTC. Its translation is CASSDSTGTGQFF.

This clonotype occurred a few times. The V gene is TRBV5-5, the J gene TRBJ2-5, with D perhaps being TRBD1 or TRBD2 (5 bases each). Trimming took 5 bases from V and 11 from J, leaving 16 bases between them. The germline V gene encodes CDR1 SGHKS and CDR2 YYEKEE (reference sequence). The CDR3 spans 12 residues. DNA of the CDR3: TGTGCCAGCAGACGGGTACCGGGACGGCAGTACTTC. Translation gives CASRRVPGRQYF.

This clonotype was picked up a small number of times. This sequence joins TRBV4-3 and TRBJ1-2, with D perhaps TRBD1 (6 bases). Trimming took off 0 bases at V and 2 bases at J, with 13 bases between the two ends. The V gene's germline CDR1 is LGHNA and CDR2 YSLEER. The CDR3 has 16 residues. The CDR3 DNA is TGCGCCAGCAGCCAAGAAGGCGCCAGGGGAAACTATGGCTACACCTTC. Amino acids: CASSQEGARGNYGYTF.

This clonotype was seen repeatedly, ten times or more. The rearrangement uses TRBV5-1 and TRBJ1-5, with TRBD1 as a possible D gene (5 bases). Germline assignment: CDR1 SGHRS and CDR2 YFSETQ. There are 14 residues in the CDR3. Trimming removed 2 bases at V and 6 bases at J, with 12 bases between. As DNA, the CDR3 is TGCGCCAGCAGCTTCGCAGGGAACGGTCAGCCCCAGCATTTT. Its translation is CASSFAGNGQPQHF.

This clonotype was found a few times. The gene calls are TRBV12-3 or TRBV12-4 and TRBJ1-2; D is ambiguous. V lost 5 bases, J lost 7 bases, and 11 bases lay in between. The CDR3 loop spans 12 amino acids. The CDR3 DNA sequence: TGTGCCAGCAGTCCCACGGGGTTTGGCTACACCTTC. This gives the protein CASSPTGFGYTF.